These 16 T cell receptor beta chains came from one sample sequenced in a study of regulatory T cells in long-lasting Graves disease. Regarding time point: newly diagnosed GD, antithyroid drugs for less than 3 months. PBMC-extracted RNA yielded the TCR library. The TCR beta library used iRepertoire HTBI primers with Arm-PCR amplification of CDR3. TCRdb ran MiXCR on the multiplex PCR reads and lists one entry per CDR3 protein. The sample lists roughly 560,000 distinct CDR3 sequences, around 15% occurring once. These data were also reused for a study on T cells in Graves' hyperthyroidism and ophthalmopathy.

Specimen: peripheral blood mononuclear cells (PBMCs), collected at new diagnosis, from a patient treated with antithyroid drugs. These receptors were obtained from a woman aged 35-65 years with Graves disease.

This clonotype showed up just a few times. The genes are TRBV9 and TRBJ2-1; 7 bases line up with TRBD1. The CDR3 has 14 residues. Germline V gene lookup returns CDR1 SGDLS and CDR2 YYNGEE. Germline trimming cut 5 bases from V and 9 bases from J; bases unmatched to any gene: 11. The CDR3 coding sequence is TGTGCCAGCAGTCTACAGGGGCAGTACGGTGAGCAGTTCTTC. It translates to CASSLQGQYGEQFF. Together with reference TRBV9 and TRBJ2-1, the CDR3 gives the full variable domain: DSGVTQTPKHLITATGQRVTLRCSPRSGDLSVYWYQQSLDQGLQFLIQYYNGEERAKGNILERFSAQQFPDLHSELNLSSLELGDSALYFCASSLQGQYGEQFFGPGTRLTVL.

This chain joins TRBV6-9 and TRBJ2-1, with 9 positions matching TRBD1. J was trimmed by 6 bases and V by 4 bases; bases with no gene match: 7. Germline CDR1 is MNHGY and CDR2 is SVAAGI. This CDR3 contains 15 residues. The CDR3 region is CASSFPGQGGNEQFF. The CDR3 DNA reads TGTGCCAGCAGTTTCCCGGGACAGGGTGGCAATGAGCAGTTCTTC.

Ten or more counts support this clonotype. This chain links TRBV11-2 with TRBJ1-5; D unclear. The CDR3 has 15 amino acids. V was clipped by 1 base and J by 7 bases, with 14 bases between them. Per the germline V gene, CDR1 is SGHAT and CDR2 is FQNNGV. Here the CDR3 reads CASSLGGVGSQPQHF. CDR3 bases: TGTGCCAGCAGCTTAGGAGGAGTCGGCTCCCAGCCCCAGCATTTT.

This clonotype appeared many times. This sequence joins TRBV3-1 and TRBJ1-4; D remains unclear. Germline V gene sequence: CDR1 LGHDT, CDR2 YNNKEL (reference sequence). The ends were cut back, 0 bases at V and 1 base at J, with 9 bases in the middle. The CDR3 contains 16 residues. The CDR3 spells CASSQEGGQTNEKLFF. Here the CDR3 DNA reads TGTGCCAGCAGCCAAGAGGGTGGGCAAACTAATGAAAAACTGTTTTTT.

In this sample, this clonotype turned up many times. This sequence joins TRBV2 and TRBJ2-5; 12 positions match TRBD2. The CDR3 has 15 residues. The junction had 7 bases not matched to a gene; V was cut back by 7 bases and J by 4 bases. Per germline, CDR1 SNHLY and CDR2 FYNNEI. The DNA for the CDR3 is TGTGCCAGCAAAAGGACTAGCGGGGAGACAGAGACCCAGTACTTC. Translated, it gives CASKRTSGETETQYF.

This clonotype has a count of ten or more. The chain recombines TRBV6-5 with TRBJ2-3; D ambiguous. Per germline, CDR1 MNHEY and CDR2 SVGAGI. There are 12 residues in the CDR3. The V end was cut by 0 bases, the J end by 6 bases, with 4 bases between. This chain's CDR3 is CASSYSGDTQYF. CDR3 bases: TGTGCCAGCAGTTACTCGGGGGATACGCAGTATTTT.

This clonotype was recorded at least ten times. The chain carries TRBV10-3 and TRBJ1-1; maybe TRBD1 (6 bases). This CDR3 contains 12 residues. V was shortened by 7 bases and J by 4 bases, with 10 bases between the two germline ends. Germline CDR1 reads ENHRY; CDR2 reads SYGVKD. The DNA for the CDR3 is TGTGCCATCAAGGGGGTCGGCACTGAAGCTTTCTTT. Amino acid sequence: CAIKGVGTEAFF.

This clonotype was recorded many times. The chain links TRBV12-3 or TRBV12-4 to TRBJ1-1; no firm D call. Trimming stripped 3 bases from V and 1 base from J, with 9 bases between. The CDR3 runs 14 residues. The CDR3 DNA sequence: TGTGCCAGCAGTTTTTCTTTGACGAACACTGAAGCTTTCTTT. This encodes CASSFSLTNTEAFF.

The chain is built from TRBV7-2 and TRBJ2-5, with D perhaps assigned TRBD1 or TRBD2 (6 bases each). The CDR3 consists of 15 residues. Trimming took off 5 bases at V and 9 bases at J, with 22 bases between the two ends. Per the germline V gene, CDR1 is SGHTA and CDR2 is FQGNSA. CDR3 loop: CASSRWDTKGEAQYF. The DNA for the CDR3 is TGTGCCAGCAGCCGTTGGGACACCAAGGGGGAGGCCCAGTACTTC. The variable domain in full, with the rest retrieved from reference TRBV7-2 and TRBJ2-5, is GAGVSQSPSNKVTEKGKDVELRCDPISGHTALYWYRQSLGQGLEFLIYFQGNSAPDKSGLPSDRFSAERTGGSVSTLTIQRTQQEDSAVYLCASSRWDTKGEAQYFGPGTRLLVL.

This clonotype was counted at least ten times. The chain has TRBV29-1 and TRBJ1-1; D gene uncertain. CDR3 length: 12 amino acids. Germline-derived CDR1 and CDR2 are SQVTM and ANQGSEA. Between the trimmed V and J ends, which lost 4 bases and 3 bases, there was a span of 9 bases. Written as DNA, the CDR3 is TGCAGCGTTGTGCCCCCAGACACTGAAGCTTTCTTT. Its translation: CSVVPPDTEAFF.

To note about this clonotype: Compared with germline, one end of the junction differs, possibly owing to a read error. This chain links TRBV2 with TRBJ2-6; 8 positions match TRBD2. There are 19 residues in the CDR3. The germline V gene has CDR1 SNHLY and CDR2 FYNNEI. The CDR3 coding sequence is TGTGCCGCCGGGGGGGCCCTGGAGGTGGGGCTCTCTGCGGCCAACGTCCTGACTTTC. It specifies CAAGGALEVGLSAANVLTF.

The chain has TRBV5-1 and TRBJ2-7; no reliable D call. Germline loops: CDR1 SGHRS, CDR2 YFSETQ. The germline V and J ends were trimmed by 1 base and 0 bases, with 14 bases remaining between them. The CDR3 runs to 16 residues. The CDR3 protein is CASSLSRAGASYEQYF. As DNA, the CDR3 is TGCGCCAGCAGCTTGAGTAGGGCAGGTGCCTCCTACGAGCAGTACTTC.

This clonotype has at least ten counts. The CDR3: CSVEPRSEGPDTQYF. In nucleotides, the CDR3 is TGCAGCGTTGAACCAAGGTCGGAAGGGCCAGATACGCAGTATTTT. The rearrangement links TRBV29-1 to TRBJ2-3; no firm D call. Trimming took off 2 bases at V and 4 bases at J, with 16 bases between the two ends. CDR1 and CDR2 from the germline V gene are SQVTM and ANQGSEA. This CDR3 has 15 amino acids.

This clonotype was seen ten or more times. The chain uses TRBV2 and TRBJ2-7; D is unclear. The CDR3 totals 12 residues. Germline CDR1 is SNHLY and CDR2 is FYNNEI. Between the trimmed V and J ends, which lost 7 bases and 0 bases, there was a span of 7 bases. The CDR3 loop reads CASTTDSYEQYF. CDR3 DNA sequence: TGTGCCAGCACGACTGACTCCTACGAGCAGTACTTC. Drawing the rest from reference TRBV2 and TRBJ2-7, the complete variable domain is EPEVTQTPSHQVTQMGQEVILRCVPISNHLYFYWYRQILGQKVEFLVSFYNNEISEKSEIFDDQFSVERPDGSNFTLKIRSTKLEDSAMYFCASTTDSYEQYFGPGTRLTVT.

There are a few counts of this clonotype. The V and J genes are TRBV9 and TRBJ2-3; 8 nucleotides align to TRBD1. After removal of 0 bases from V and 4 bases from J, the junction contained 4 bases not matched to a gene. The CDR3 is made up of 15 amino acids. Germline loops: CDR1 SGDLS, CDR2 YYNGEE. This chain's CDR3 is CASSVEGQDADTQYF. The CDR3 region has the DNA TGTGCCAGCAGCGTAGAGGGACAGGACGCAGATACGCAGTATTTT.

This chain uses TRBV11-2 with TRBJ1-1, with 8 bases aligning to TRBD1. The trim removed 4 bases at V and 1 base at J, leaving 8 bases unmatched. The CDR3 spans 16 residues. The V gene's germline CDR1 is SGHAT and CDR2 FQNNGV. CDR3 in amino acids: CASSSISGTGNTEAFF. CDR3 bases: TGTGCCAGCAGCTCAATTTCCGGGACAGGGAACACTGAAGCTTTCTTT.